The 18 T cell receptor beta chains below come from one sample, sequenced in a study. TCRdb called the RT-PCR reads again in MiXCR, with one record for every CDR3 protein. The table records more than 600,000 distinct CDR3 sequences, more than 13% of them present only once. The sample consisted of memory CD4+ T cells from blood. The receptor set was obtained from a female donor in good health, serving as a healthy control.

V and J are TRBV7-9 and TRBJ1-1; the match to TRBD1 covers 8 bases. The CDR3 covers 13 residues. Per the germline V gene, CDR1 is SEHNR and CDR2 is FQNEAQ (reference sequence). V was clipped by 5 bases and J by 10 bases; unmatched bases: 9. CDR3 residues: CASSLWTGNRAFF. For the CDR3, the DNA is TGTGCCAGCAGCCTATGGACAGGGAACCGAGCTTTCTTT.

In this sample, this clonotype turned up a few times. The chain carries TRBV5-6 and TRBJ2-5, with D perhaps TRBD1 or TRBD2 (6 bases each). V gave up 1 base and J gave up 4 bases, with 17 bases separating them. Germline V CDR1 and CDR2: SGHDT, YYEEEE. The CDR3 is 16 amino acids. The CDR3 loop reads CASSLKGGGGTETQYF. Here the CDR3 DNA reads TGTGCCAGCAGCTTGAAGGGGGGTGGTGGTACAGAGACCCAGTACTTC.

This clonotype was observed a few times. The V gene is TRBV7-8, the J gene TRBJ1-5, with 7 bases aligning to TRBD1. The CDR3 is 14 residues long. The J segment lost 6 bases and the V segment lost 5 bases, leaving 7 bases of the junction unmatched. The germline V gene encodes CDR1 SGHVS and CDR2 FQNEAQ. The CDR3 is CASSLLTGPQPQHF. CDR3 bases: TGTGCCAGCAGCCTCTTGACAGGGCCTCAGCCCCAGCATTTT.

The rearrangement uses TRBV25-1 and TRBJ2-1; D is tentatively TRBD1 or TRBD2 (6 bases each). This CDR3 is 17 amino acids long. Between the trimmed V and J ends, which lost 1 base and 4 bases, there was a span of 17 bases. Germline V CDR1 and CDR2: MGHDK, SYGVNS. CDR3 sequence: CASSELGGGKIYNEQFF. CDR3 nucleotides: TGTGCCAGCAGTGAATTAGGAGGGGGGAAAATTTACAATGAGCAGTTCTTC.

V usage is TRBV5-8 and J usage is TRBJ1-3; 11 bases match TRBD1. V lost 4 bases and J lost 2; bases outside the gene matches: 11. Germline V CDR1 and CDR2: SGHTS, YDEGEE. The CDR3 spans 18 residues. CDR3 bases: TGTGCCAGCAGCCCCTGGACAGGGGGCGCAGCGACTGGAAACACCATATATTTT. Its protein is CASSPWTGGAATGNTIYF.

This clonotype turned up a few times. V is TRBV5-1 and J is TRBJ2-1, with TRBD2 matching over 14 bases. V lost 4 bases, J lost 7 bases, and 10 bases stayed unmatched. The CDR3 runs 17 residues. Germline V gene lookup returns CDR1 SGHRS and CDR2 YFSETQ. DNA for the CDR3: TGCGCCAGCAGCCCAACGAACGGACTAGCGGGAGGTAATGAGCAGTTCTTC. Its translation: CASSPTNGLAGGNEQFF.

This clonotype has just a few counts. The rearrangement links TRBV6-5 to TRBJ1-1; TRBD1 aligns across 10 bases. The CDR3 is 16 amino acids. Germline values: CDR1 MNHEY, CDR2 SVGAGI. V was clipped by 5 bases and J by 3 bases; unmatched bases: 9. The CDR3 DNA reads TGTGCCAGCAGTCCCGGGACAGGGGTCCGTGACACTGAAGCTTTCTTT. Translating it yields CASSPGTGVRDTEAFF.

This clonotype was counted ten times or more. The CDR3 here is CASSLWGADTQYF. The CDR3 DNA follows: TGTGCCAGCAGTTTATGGGGGGCGGATACGCAGTATTTT. The J gene is TRBJ2-3, the V gene TRBV12-3 or TRBV12-4; D may be TRBD1 or TRBD2 (6 bases each). V gave up 2 bases and J gave up 6 bases, with 9 bases separating them. The CDR3 runs 13 residues.

The chain recombines TRBV23-1 with TRBJ2-7; 7 positions agree with TRBD1. TRBV23-1 is treated as an ORF (open reading frame) with a function not yet certain. Unmatched junction bases numbered 15, after V lost 9 bases and J lost 4 bases. This CDR3 has 15 amino acids. The CDR3 reads CASNSPQGDTYEQYF. For the CDR3, the DNA is TGCGCCAGTAACTCTCCGCAGGGGGACACTTACGAGCAGTACTTC.

This clonotype was recorded only once. The chain is built from TRBV5-4 and TRBJ2-7; D unresolved. The V gene lost 4 bases and the J gene lost 5 bases, with 13 bases spanning the gap. The CDR3 has 13 amino acids. Germline values: CDR1 SGHNT, CDR2 YYREEE (reference sequence). This chain's CDR3 is CASSSHSSNEQYF. CDR3 sequence (DNA): TGTGCCAGCAGCAGTCACAGTAGTAACGAGCAGTACTTC. Together with reference TRBV5-4 and TRBJ2-7, the CDR3 gives the full variable domain: ETGVTQSPTHLIKTRGQQVTLRCSSQSGHNTVSWYQQALGQGPQFIFQYYREEENGRGNFPPRFSGLQFPNYSSELNVNALELDDSALYLCASSSHSSNEQYFGPGTRLTVT.

This clonotype was detected ten times or more. One end of the junction is discordant with germline, which a read error may explain. This chain joins TRBV20-1 and TRBJ2-1, with D hard to call. Germline lookup yields CDR1 DFQATT and CDR2 SNEGSKA (reference sequence). The CDR3 sequence is 8 residues long. The CDR3 spells CSAPLLNF. The CDR3 bases are TGCAGTGCTCCCCTACTAAACTTC.

Only a few counts were recorded for this clonotype. The chain employs TRBV4-3 and TRBJ1-5, with a possible D match to TRBD1 (6 bases). Trimming took off 0 bases at V and 7 bases at J, with 13 bases between the two ends. The CDR3 sequence is 15 residues long. Looked up from germline, CDR1 is LGHNA and CDR2 is YSLEER. The chain's CDR3 is CASSQESGARQPQHF. CDR3 DNA sequence: TGCGCCAGCAGCCAAGAATCAGGGGCAAGGCAGCCCCAGCATTTT.

J is TRBJ2-3 and V is TRBV28; D is perhaps TRBD1 or TRBD2 (6 bases each). This CDR3 contains 12 residues. Germline CDR1 MDHEN, CDR2 SYDVKM. V lost 10 bases to trimming and J lost 2 bases, with 10 bases between them. The CDR3 here is CAIRGDTDTQYF. In DNA form, the CDR3 reads TGTGCCATTAGGGGGGACACAGATACGCAGTATTTT. Supplemented by reference TRBV28 and TRBJ2-3, the full variable domain reads DVKVTQSSRYLVKRTGEKVFLECVQDMDHENMFWYRQDPGLGLRLIYFSYDVKMKEKGDIPEGYSVSREKKERFSLILESASTNQTSMYLCAIRGDTDTQYFGPGTRLTVL.

Ten or more counts support this clonotype. The chain recombines TRBV5-1 with TRBJ2-7; no clear D gene. The CDR3 runs to 13 residues. V was trimmed by 1 base and J by 3 bases, leaving 8 bases between them. CDR1 and CDR2 from the germline V gene are SGHRS and YFSETQ. The DNA of the CDR3 is TGCGCCAGCAGCTTGTCTAACAACTACGAGCAGTACTTC. Translating it yields CASSLSNNYEQYF.

There are many counts of this clonotype. The chain employs TRBV29-1 and TRBJ2-3, with TRBD2 as a possible D gene (5 bases). Germline CDR1 is SQVTM and CDR2 is ANQGSEA. The CDR3 totals 14 residues. V was shortened by 8 bases and J by 1 base, with 16 bases between the two germline ends. The CDR3 DNA sequence: TGCAGCCTCAAGCAACGGGGTGGCACAGATACGCAGTATTTT. It specifies CSLKQRGGTDTQYF.

The rearrangement joins TRBV20-1 to TRBJ1-2; 7 bases agree with TRBD1. J gave up 7 bases and V 5 bases, and 13 bases lay outside the gene matches. This CDR3 has 14 residues. Germline assignment: CDR1 DFQATT and CDR2 SNEGSKA (reference sequence). CDR3 region: CSALTGASIGGYTF. CDR3 DNA: TGCAGTGCTTTAACAGGGGCGTCGATAGGTGGCTACACCTTC.

In this sample, this clonotype turned up many times. This rearrangement joins TRBV5-1 to TRBJ2-7; a possible D gene is TRBD2 (6 bases). Germline CDR1 reads SGHRS; CDR2 reads YFSETQ. The CDR3 is made up of 12 amino acids. The V and J ends lost 4 bases and 4 bases respectively, with 9 bases between them. This CDR3 reads CASSRERYEQYF. The CDR3 nucleotides read TGCGCCAGCAGCCGGGAGAGATACGAGCAGTACTTC. Full variable domain (missing parts from reference TRBV5-1 and TRBJ2-7): KAGVTQTPRYLIKTRGQQVTLSCSPISGHRSVSWYQQTPGQGLQFLFEYFSETQRNKGNFPGRFSGRQFSNSRSEMNVSTLELGDSALYLCASSRERYEQYFGPGTRLTVT.

The rearrangement uses TRBV7-9 and TRBJ2-3, with a weak D call TRBD2 (6 bases). CDR3 length equals 15 residues. Germline lookup yields CDR1 SEHNR and CDR2 FQNEAQ (reference sequence). V shed 4 bases and J shed 1 base, with 12 bases lying between them. The CDR3 spells CASSSSGTGTDTQYF. In DNA form, the CDR3 reads TGTGCCAGCAGCTCATCCGGGACTGGCACAGATACGCAGTATTTT.